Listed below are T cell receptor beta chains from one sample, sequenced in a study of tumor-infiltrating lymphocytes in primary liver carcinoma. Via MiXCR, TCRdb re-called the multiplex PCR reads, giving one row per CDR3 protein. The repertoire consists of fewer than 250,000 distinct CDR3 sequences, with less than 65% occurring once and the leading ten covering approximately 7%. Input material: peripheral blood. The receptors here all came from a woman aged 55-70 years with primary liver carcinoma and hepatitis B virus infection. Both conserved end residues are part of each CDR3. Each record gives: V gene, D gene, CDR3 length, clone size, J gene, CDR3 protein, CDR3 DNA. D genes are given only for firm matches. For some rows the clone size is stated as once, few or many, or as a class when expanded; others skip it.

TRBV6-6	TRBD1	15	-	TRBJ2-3	CTSSPRDRGTDTQYF	TGTACCAGCAGTCCCCGGGACAGGGGAACAGATACACAGTATTTT
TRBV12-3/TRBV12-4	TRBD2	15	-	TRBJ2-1	CASTTSALGDNEQFF	TGTGCCAGCACCACTAGCGCCCTGGGGGACAATGAGCAGTTCTTC
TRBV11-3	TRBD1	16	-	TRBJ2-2	CSSSLGTGGYAGELFF	TGTTCCAGCAGCTTAGGAACAGGGGGGTACGCCGGGGAGCTGTTTTTT
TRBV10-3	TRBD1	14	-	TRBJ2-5	CATKGAHIQETQYF	TGTGCCACCAAGGGGGCCCATATCCAAGAGACCCAGTACTTC
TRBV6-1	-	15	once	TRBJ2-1	CDSRGWSEAYNEQFF	TGTGACAGCAGGGGATGGAGCGAGGCATACAATGAGCAGTTCTTC
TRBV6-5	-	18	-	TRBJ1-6	CASSSPSRGPHYNSPLNF	TGTGCCAGCAGTTCCCCGAGCAGGGGTCCACACTATAATTCACCCCTCAACTTT
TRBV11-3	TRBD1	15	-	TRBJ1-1	CAGSLGDSRGTEAFF	TGTGCCGGCAGCTTAGGGGACAGCCGCGGGACTGAAGCTTTCTTT
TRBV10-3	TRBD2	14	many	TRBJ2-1	CAIRGTSGDNEQFF	TGTGCCATCAGGGGGACTAGCGGAGACAATGAGCAGTTCTTC
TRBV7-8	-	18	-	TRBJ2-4	CASSLVRGLNLAKNIQYF	TGTGCCAGCAGCTTGGTTCGGGGCCTTAACCTTGCCAAAAACATTCAGTACTTC
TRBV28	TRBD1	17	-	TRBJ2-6	CASSFQQGVAGANVLTF	TGTGCCAGCAGTTTCCAACAGGGGGTCGCTGGGGCCAACGTCCTGACTTTC
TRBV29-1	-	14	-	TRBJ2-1	CSVASGTTYNEQFF	TGCAGCGTTGCGAGTGGGACGACCTACAATGAGCAGTTCTTC
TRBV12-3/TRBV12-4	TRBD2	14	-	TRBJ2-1	CASRGLVALDEQFF	TGTGCCAGCAGAGGACTAGTAGCCTTGGATGAGCAGTTCTTC
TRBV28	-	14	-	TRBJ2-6	CASSAGSGANVLTF	TGTGCCAGCAGTGCCGGGTCTGGGGCCAACGTCCTGACTTTC
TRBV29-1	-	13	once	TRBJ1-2	CNVETGGGYGYTF	TGCAATGTTGAAACAGGAGGGGGATATGGCTACACCTTC
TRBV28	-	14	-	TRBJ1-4	CASSLRQMSEKLFF	TGTGCCAGCAGTTTAAGACAGATGAGTGAAAAACTGTTTTTT
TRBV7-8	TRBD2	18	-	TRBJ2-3	CSSSPLAGGPYARNTQYF	TGTAGCAGCAGCCCTTTAGCGGGAGGCCCATACGCCAGGAATACGCAGTATTTT
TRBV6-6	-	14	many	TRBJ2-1	CASSQKGRVTEQFF	TGTGCCAGCAGTCAAAAAGGCCGGGTGACTGAGCAGTTCTTC
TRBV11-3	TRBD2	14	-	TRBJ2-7	CTSSSSGRAAEQYF	TGTACCAGTAGCTCTAGCGGGAGAGCGGCCGAGCAGTACTTC
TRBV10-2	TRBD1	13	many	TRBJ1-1	CASRGQSNTEAFF	TGCGCCAGCAGGGGACAGTCGAACACTGAAGCTTTCTTT
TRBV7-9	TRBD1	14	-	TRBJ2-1	CASSPSWDRDEQFF	TGTGCCAGCAGCCCCTCTTGGGACAGGGATGAGCAGTTCTTC
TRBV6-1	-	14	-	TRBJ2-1	CANREPGLVNEQFF	TGTGCCAACAGGGAACCGGGATTAGTAAATGAGCAGTTCTTC
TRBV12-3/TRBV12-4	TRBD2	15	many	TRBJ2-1	CASLRLAGIYNEQFF	TGTGCCAGCTTGAGACTAGCGGGAATCTACAATGAGCAGTTCTTC